This passage covers 18 T cell receptor beta chains from one sample sequenced in a study of blood T cell repertoires in COVID-19. Here immunoSEQ multiplex PCR was the method, and the copy in TCRdb shows in-frame clones only, minus some. Among about 48,000 clones listed, 80% to 90% were seen once. The specimen was peripheral blood. The origin of the receptors is a woman of 80 years or more with acute or convalescent COVID-19.

The rearrangement uses TRBV4-1 and TRBJ1-2; 9 bases match TRBD1. This CDR3 is built from 15 residues. V trimming: 3 bases; J trimming: 8 bases; junction bases outside the gene matches: 10. Germline CDR1 MGHRA, CDR2 YSYEKL. The CDR3 region has the DNA TGCGCCAGCAGCCATCTCGACAGGGGGTCCTTGGGCTACACCTTC. Translated, it gives CASSHLDRGSLGYTF.

This rearrangement joins TRBV30 to TRBJ2-7, with TRBD1 matching over 8 bases. Germline trimming cut 5 bases from V and 0 bases from J; bases unmatched to any gene: 6. The length of the CDR3 is 14 residues. From germline, CDR1 is GTSNPN and CDR2 SVGIG (reference sequence). CDR3 coding DNA: TGTGCCTGGGAAGGGGACAGGAGCTCCTACGAGCAGTACTTC. Protein: CAWEGDRSSYEQYF. Complete variable domain (other parts from reference TRBV30 and TRBJ2-7): SQTIHQWPATLVQPVGSPLSLECTVEGTSNPNLYWYRQAAGRGLQLLFYSVGIGQISSEVPQNLSASRPQDRQFILSSKKLLLSDSGFYLCAWEGDRSSYEQYFGPGTRLTVT.

In its sample, this clone was seen once. The chain couples TRBV3-1 (or the pseudogene TRBV3-2) to TRBJ1-2; D is perhaps TRBD1 (5 bases). The V and J ends lost 4 bases and 4 bases respectively, with 10 bases between them. The CDR3 runs 13 residues. Per germline, CDR1 LGHDT and CDR2 YNNKEL (reference sequence). CDR3 bases: TGTGCCAGCAGCCCGAGACAGTCCTATGGCTACACCTTC. This gives the protein CASSPRQSYGYTF.

This sequence joins TRBV5-1 and TRBJ2-5; D gene unclear. Germline V CDR1 and CDR2: SGHRS, YFSETQ. This CDR3 has 12 residues. V dropped 4 bases and J dropped 3 bases, with 7 bases sitting between them. In nucleotides, the CDR3 is TGCGCCAGCAGCCTACCCGAAGAGACCCAGTACTTC. This translates into CASSLPEETQYF.

V gene TRBV7-2 combines with J gene TRBJ1-5; TRBD1 is a possible D gene (5 bases). The CDR3 runs 14 residues. Trimming took off 5 bases at V and 3 bases at J, with 11 bases between the two ends. CDR1 and CDR2 from the germline V gene are SGHTA and FQGNSA. CDR3 sequence reads: CASSLQGYNQPQHF. As DNA, the CDR3 is TGTGCCAGCAGCCTTCAGGGTTACAATCAGCCCCAGCATTTT.

This clone was seen only a few times. This chain uses TRBV5-6 with TRBJ1-6; D is uncertain. The CDR3 is made up of 12 amino acids. Trimming shortened V by 4 bases and J by 10 bases, and 9 bases separated the two germline ends. Germline CDR1 and CDR2: SGHDT and YYEEEE. The CDR3 sequence: CASSTRESPLHF. CDR3 in DNA: TGTGCCAGCAGCACCCGGGAGTCACCCCTCCACTTT.

This clone was seen only once. V is TRBV19 and J is TRBJ1-6; TRBD1 aligns across 11 bases. This CDR3 region has 14 residues. V lost 6 bases to trimming and J lost 7 bases; unmatched junction nucleotides: 2. Germline values: CDR1 LNHDA, CDR2 SQIVND (reference sequence). CDR3 amino acids: CASSRDRGNSPLHF. CDR3 sequence (DNA): TGTGCCAGTAGCCGGGACAGGGGGAATTCACCCCTCCACTTT.

The V and J genes are TRBV5-1 and TRBJ1-1, with D possibly matching TRBD1 (6 bases). This CDR3 is built from 14 residues. V was shortened by 4 bases and J by 1 base, with 11 bases between the two germline ends. Germline CDR1 is SGHRS and CDR2 is YFSETQ. The CDR3 is CASSTQGGNTEAFF. DNA of the CDR3: TGCGCCAGCAGCACCCAAGGGGGGAACACTGAAGCTTTCTTT.

V and J are TRBV7-2 and TRBJ2-5; TRBD1 matches at 10 bases. Per the germline V gene, CDR1 is SGHTA and CDR2 is FQGNSA. V lost 5 bases to trimming and J lost 5 bases; unmatched junction nucleotides: 8. The CDR3 consists of 15 residues. The DNA of the CDR3 is TGTGCCAGCAGCCCGGGGACAGGGGAATCGGAGACCCAGTACTTC. Amino acid sequence: CASSPGTGESETQYF.

The chain couples TRBV18 to TRBJ1-2, with 10 bases aligning to TRBD1. After removal of 2 bases from V and 4 bases from J, the junction contained 4 bases not matched to a gene. The CDR3 has 15 amino acids. Germline V gene lookup returns CDR1 KGHSH and CDR2 LQKENI. The CDR3 protein is CASSPGTGVSYGYTF. The CDR3, as DNA: TGTGCCAGCTCACCAGGGACAGGGGTGTCCTATGGCTACACCTTC.

V is TRBV23-1 and J is TRBJ2-7; TRBD2 might be the D (6 bases). TRBV23-1 is an open reading frame, and its role is uncertain. The ends were cut back, 11 bases at V and 2 bases at J, with 13 bases in the middle. The length of the CDR3 is 12 residues. As DNA, the CDR3 is TGCGCCCAGTCGGAGGGACCCTACGAGCAGTACTTC. Translation: CAQSEGPYEQYF.

The rearrangement joins TRBV3-1 (or the pseudogene TRBV3-2) to TRBJ2-4, with 8 positions matching TRBD1. This CDR3 contains 15 residues. The ends lost 1 base at V and 4 bases at J; junction bases unmatched: 3. Germline CDR1 is LGHDT and CDR2 is YNNKEL (reference sequence). The CDR3 DNA sequence: TGTGCCAGCAGCCAAGGGACAGGGCCTAAAAACATTCAGTACTTC. It yields the protein CASSQGTGPKNIQYF.

The chain uses TRBV28 and TRBJ1-3, with 8 bases matching TRBD1. The V and J ends lost 6 bases and 2 bases, in that order; junction bases with no gene match: 9. This CDR3 region has 16 residues. The germline V gene encodes CDR1 MDHEN and CDR2 SYDVKM. The CDR3 loop is CASSRGTGDTGNTIYF. The CDR3 DNA reads as TGTGCCAGCAGCCGCGGGACAGGTGACACTGGAAACACCATATATTTT.

The genes are TRBV6-1 and TRBJ2-5; TRBD2 agrees at 12 bases. Trimming cost V 0 bases and J 3 bases; bases outside gene matches: 2. CDR1 MNHNS and CDR2 SASEGT come from the germline V gene. This CDR3 spans 16 amino acids. The CDR3 region has the DNA TGTGCCAGCAGTGAAGCGAGGACTAGCGGGGAAGAGACCCAGTACTTC. Its translation: CASSEARTSGEETQYF.

The genes are TRBV28 and TRBJ1-5; a possible D gene is TRBD1 (5 bases). This CDR3 is built from 15 residues. Trimming left V 6 bases short and J 4 bases short, with 16 bases between. In germline, CDR1 is MDHEN, CDR2 SYDVKM. CDR3 residues: CASSPGTGGNQPQHF. The CDR3 nucleotides read TGTGCCAGCAGCCCTGGGACGGGGGGAAATCAGCCCCAGCATTTT.

This clone has a single count. The V and J genes are TRBV9 and TRBJ2-3; D possibly corresponds to TRBD2 (5 bases). V shed 4 bases and J shed 4 bases, with 7 bases lying between them. The CDR3 contains 12 residues. Germline loops: CDR1 SGDLS, CDR2 YYNGEE. CDR3 loop: CASSPGSDTQYF. The CDR3 nucleotides read TGTGCCAGCAGCCCGGGGTCAGATACGCAGTATTTT.

This chain links TRBV10-3 with TRBJ2-7; 8 bases line up with TRBD2. The V and J ends lost 4 bases and 5 bases, in that order; junction bases with no gene match: 1. The CDR3 totals 12 residues. The germline V gene encodes CDR1 ENHRY and CDR2 SYGVKD. This chain's CDR3 is CAISVSGDEQYF. The CDR3, as DNA: TGTGCCATCAGTGTTAGCGGGGACGAGCAGTACTTC.

The V and J genes are TRBV6-5 and TRBJ1-2; TRBD1 aligns across 10 bases. The V gene's germline CDR1 is MNHEY and CDR2 SVGAGI. There are 15 residues in the CDR3. The junction had 8 bases not matched to a gene; V was cut back by 2 bases and J by 8 bases. The CDR3 here is CASSYNRRDRGGYTF. The CDR3 DNA reads TGTGCCAGCAGTTACAACCGCCGGGACAGGGGCGGCTACACCTTC.